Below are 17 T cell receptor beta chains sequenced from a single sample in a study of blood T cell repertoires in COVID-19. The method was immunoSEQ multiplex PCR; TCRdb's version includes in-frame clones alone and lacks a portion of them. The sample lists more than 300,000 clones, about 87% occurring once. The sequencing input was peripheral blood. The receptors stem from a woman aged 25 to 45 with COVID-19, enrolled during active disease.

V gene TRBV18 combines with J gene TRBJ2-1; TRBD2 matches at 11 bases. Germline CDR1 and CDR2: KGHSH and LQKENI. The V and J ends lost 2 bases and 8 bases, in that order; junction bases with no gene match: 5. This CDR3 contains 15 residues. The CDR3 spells CASSPNSGGADEQFF. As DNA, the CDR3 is TGTGCCAGCTCACCAAATAGCGGGGGGGCTGATGAGCAGTTCTTC. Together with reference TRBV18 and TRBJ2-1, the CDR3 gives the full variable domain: NAGVMQNPRHLVRRRGQEARLRCSPMKGHSHVYWYRQLPEEGLKFMVYLQKENIIDESGMPKERFSAEFPKEGPSILRIQQVVRGDSAAYFCASSPNSGGADEQFFGPGTRLTVL.

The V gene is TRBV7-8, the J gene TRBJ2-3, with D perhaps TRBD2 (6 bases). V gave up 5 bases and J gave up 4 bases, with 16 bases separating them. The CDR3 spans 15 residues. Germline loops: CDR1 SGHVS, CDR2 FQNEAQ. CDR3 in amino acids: CASSDWTKAADTQYF. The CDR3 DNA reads TGTGCCAGCAGCGACTGGACTAAGGCGGCAGATACGCAGTATTTT.

The CDR3 protein is CASSEGQFLMNTEAFF. For the CDR3, the DNA is TGTGCCAGTAGTGAGGGACAGTTCTTGATGAACACTGAAGCTTTCTTT. The chain links TRBV19 to TRBJ1-1; 7 bases are shared with TRBD1. The CDR3 contains 16 residues. The V gene end was trimmed by 5 bases and the J gene end by 0 bases; junction bases not matched to a gene: 9. Germline V gene sequence: CDR1 LNHDA, CDR2 SQIVND (reference sequence).

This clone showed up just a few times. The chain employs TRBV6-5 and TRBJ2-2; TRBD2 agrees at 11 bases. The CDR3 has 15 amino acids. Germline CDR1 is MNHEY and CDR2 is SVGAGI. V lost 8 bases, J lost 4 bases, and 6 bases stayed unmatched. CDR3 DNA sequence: TGTGCCAGCCTTATCCTAGCGGGGGGCACCGGGGAGCTGTTTTTT. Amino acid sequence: CASLILAGGTGELFF.

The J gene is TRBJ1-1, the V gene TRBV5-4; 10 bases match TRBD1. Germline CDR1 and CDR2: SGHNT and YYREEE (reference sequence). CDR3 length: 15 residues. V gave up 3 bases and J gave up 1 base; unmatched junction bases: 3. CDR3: CASSWGQGPNTEAFF. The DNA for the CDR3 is TGTGCCAGCAGCTGGGGACAGGGGCCGAACACTGAAGCTTTCTTT. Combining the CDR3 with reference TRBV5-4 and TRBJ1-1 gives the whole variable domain ETGVTQSPTHLIKTRGQQVTLRCSSQSGHNTVSWYQQALGQGPQFIFQYYREEENGRGNFPPRFSGLQFPNYSSELNVNALELDDSALYLCASSWGQGPNTEAFFGQGTRLTVV.

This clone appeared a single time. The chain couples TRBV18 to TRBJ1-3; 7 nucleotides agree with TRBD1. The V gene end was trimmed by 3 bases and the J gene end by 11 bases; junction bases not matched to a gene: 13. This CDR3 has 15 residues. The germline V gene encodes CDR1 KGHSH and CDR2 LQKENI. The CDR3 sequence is CASSPAGTAATAIYF. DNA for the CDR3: TGTGCCAGCTCACCCGCCGGGACAGCGGCAACCGCCATATATTTT.

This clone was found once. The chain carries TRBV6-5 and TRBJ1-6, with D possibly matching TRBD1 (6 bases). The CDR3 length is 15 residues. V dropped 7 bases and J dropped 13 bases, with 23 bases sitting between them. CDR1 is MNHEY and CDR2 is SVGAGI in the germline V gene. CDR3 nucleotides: TGTGCCAGCAAGGGGGGGGTGTCGGCGGCTAAGCCCCTCCACTTT. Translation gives CASKGGVSAAKPLHF.

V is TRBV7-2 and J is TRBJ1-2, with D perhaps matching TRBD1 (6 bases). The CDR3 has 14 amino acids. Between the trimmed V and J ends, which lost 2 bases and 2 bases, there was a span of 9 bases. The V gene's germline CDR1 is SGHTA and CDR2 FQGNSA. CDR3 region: CASSLPDRNYGYTF. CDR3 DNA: TGTGCCAGCAGCTTACCGGACAGAAACTATGGCTACACCTTC.

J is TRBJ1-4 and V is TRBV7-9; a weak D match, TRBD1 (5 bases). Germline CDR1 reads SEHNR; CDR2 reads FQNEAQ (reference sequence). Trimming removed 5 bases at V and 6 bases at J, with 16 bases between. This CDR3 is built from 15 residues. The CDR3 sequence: CASSPGGGGHEKLFF. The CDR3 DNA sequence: TGTGCCAGCAGCCCAGGCGGGGGGGGTCATGAAAAACTGTTTTTT.

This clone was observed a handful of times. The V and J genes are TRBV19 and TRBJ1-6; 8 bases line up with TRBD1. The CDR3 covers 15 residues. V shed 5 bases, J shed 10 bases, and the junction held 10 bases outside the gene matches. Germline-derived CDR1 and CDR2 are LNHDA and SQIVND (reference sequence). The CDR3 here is CASSSYSGGRSPLHF. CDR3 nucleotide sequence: TGTGCCAGTAGTTCTTATTCAGGGGGCAGATCACCCCTCCACTTT.

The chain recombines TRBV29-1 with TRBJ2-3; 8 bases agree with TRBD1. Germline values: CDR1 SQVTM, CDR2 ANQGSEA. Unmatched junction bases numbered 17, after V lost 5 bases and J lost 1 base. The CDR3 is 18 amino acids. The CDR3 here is CSVYEGQGARAGTDTQYF. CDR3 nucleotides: TGCAGCGTTTACGAGGGGCAGGGGGCTCGAGCGGGCACAGATACGCAGTATTTT.

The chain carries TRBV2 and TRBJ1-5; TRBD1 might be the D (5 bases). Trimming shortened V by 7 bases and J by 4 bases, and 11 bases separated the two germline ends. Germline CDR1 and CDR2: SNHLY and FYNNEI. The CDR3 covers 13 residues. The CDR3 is CASMGTQNQPQHF. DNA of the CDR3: TGTGCCAGCATGGGGACTCAAAATCAGCCCCAGCATTTT.

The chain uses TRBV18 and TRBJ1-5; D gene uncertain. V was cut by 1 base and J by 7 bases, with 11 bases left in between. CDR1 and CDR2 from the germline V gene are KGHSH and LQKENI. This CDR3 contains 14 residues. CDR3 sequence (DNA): TGTGCCAGCTCACCACAGGGAGGCGGGCAGCCCCAGCATTTT. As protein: CASSPQGGGQPQHF.

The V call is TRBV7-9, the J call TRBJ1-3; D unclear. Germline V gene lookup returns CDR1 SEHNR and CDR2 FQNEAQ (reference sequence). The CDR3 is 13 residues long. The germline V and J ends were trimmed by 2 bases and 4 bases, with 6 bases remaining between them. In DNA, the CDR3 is TGTGCCAGCAGCTTATCGGGGGGAAACACCATATATTTT. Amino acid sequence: CASSLSGGNTIYF.

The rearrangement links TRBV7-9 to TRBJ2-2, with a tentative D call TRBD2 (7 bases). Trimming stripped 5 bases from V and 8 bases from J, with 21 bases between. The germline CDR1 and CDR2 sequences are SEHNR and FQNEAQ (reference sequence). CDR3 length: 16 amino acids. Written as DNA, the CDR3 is TGTGCCAGCAGCCCCACGGGGGGCCTAAGTGTAGGGGAGCTGTTTTTT. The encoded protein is CASSPTGGLSVGELFF.

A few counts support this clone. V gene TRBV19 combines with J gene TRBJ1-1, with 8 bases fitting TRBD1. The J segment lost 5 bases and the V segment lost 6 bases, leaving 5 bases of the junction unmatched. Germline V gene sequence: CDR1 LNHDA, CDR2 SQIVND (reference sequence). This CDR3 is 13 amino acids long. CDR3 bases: TGTGCCAGTAGAACAGGGGGTAGGACTGAAGCTTTCTTT. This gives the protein CASRTGGRTEAFF. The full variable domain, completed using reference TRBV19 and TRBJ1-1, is DGGITQSPKYLFRKEGQNVTLSCEQNLNHDAMYWYRQDPGQGLRLIYYSQIVNDFQKGDIAEGYSVSREKKESFPLTVTSAQKNPTAFYLCASRTGGRTEAFFGQGTRLTVV.

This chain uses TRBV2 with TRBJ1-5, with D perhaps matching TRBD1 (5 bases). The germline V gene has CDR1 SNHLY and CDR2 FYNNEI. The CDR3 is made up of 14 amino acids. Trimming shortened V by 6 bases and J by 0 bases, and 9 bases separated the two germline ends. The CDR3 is CASSRGSSNQPQHF. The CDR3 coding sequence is TGTGCCAGCAGCCGGGGGTCTAGCAATCAGCCCCAGCATTTT.